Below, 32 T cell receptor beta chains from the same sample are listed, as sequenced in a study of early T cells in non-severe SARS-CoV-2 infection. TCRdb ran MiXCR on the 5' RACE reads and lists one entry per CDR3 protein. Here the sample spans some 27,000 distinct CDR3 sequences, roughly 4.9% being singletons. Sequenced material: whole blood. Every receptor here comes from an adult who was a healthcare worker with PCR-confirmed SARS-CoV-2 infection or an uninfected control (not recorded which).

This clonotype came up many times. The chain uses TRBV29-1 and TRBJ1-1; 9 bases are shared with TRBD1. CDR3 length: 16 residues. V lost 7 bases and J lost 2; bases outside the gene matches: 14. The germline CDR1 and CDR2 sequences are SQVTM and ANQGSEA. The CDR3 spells CSGKQTGGFGNTEAFF. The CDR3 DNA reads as TGCAGCGGCAAGCAAACAGGGGGCTTTGGTAACACTGAAGCTTTCTTT.

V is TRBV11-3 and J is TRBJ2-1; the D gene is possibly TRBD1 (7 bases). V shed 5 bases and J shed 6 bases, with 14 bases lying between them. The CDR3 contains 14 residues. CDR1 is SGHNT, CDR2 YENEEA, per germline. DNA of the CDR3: TGTGCCAGCAGCCCAGGGGGGTCGGGCAATGAGCAGTTCTTC. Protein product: CASSPGGSGNEQFF.

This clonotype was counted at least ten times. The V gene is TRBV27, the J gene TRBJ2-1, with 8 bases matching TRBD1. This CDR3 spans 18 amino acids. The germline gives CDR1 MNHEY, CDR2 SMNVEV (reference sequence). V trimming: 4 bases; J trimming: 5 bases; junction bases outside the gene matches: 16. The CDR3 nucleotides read TGTGCCAGCAGTTCGCAAAGGACAGGGTCCTTCTACAACAATGAGCAGTTCTTC. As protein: CASSSQRTGSFYNNEQFF.

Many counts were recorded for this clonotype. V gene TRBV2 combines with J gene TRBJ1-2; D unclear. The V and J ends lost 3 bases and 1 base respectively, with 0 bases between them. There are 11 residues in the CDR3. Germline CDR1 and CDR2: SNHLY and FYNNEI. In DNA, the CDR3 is TGTGCCAGCAGTGATAACTATGGCTACACCTTC. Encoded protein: CASSDNYGYTF.

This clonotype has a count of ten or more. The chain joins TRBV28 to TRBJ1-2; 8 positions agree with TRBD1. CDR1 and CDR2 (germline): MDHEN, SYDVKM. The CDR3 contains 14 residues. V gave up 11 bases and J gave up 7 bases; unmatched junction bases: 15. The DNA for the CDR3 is TGTGCCGCCCTAAAAGACAGGGGAATCGGTGGCTACACCTTC. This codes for CAALKDRGIGGYTF.

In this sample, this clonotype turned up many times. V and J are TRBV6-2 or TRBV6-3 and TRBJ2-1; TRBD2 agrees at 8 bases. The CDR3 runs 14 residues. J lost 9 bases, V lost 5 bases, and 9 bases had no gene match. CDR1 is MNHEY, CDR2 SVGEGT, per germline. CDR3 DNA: TGTGCCAGCAGTGGAGCGGGAGCGGGCACTGAGCAGTTCTTC. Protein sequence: CASSGAGAGTEQFF.

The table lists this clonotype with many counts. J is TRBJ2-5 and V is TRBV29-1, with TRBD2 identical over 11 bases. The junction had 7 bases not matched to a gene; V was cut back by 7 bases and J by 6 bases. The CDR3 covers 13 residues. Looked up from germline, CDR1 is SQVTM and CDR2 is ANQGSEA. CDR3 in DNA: TGCAGCGGTAGCGGGAGGGGAGGGAAGACCCAGTACTTC. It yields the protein CSGSGRGGKTQYF.

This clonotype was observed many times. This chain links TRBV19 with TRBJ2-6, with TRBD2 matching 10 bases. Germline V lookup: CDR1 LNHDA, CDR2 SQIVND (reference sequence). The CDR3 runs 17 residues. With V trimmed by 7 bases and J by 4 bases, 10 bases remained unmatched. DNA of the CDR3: TGTGCCAGTACCCTGCTAGCGGGAGCTACAGGGGCCAACGTCCTGACTTTC. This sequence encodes CASTLLAGATGANVLTF.

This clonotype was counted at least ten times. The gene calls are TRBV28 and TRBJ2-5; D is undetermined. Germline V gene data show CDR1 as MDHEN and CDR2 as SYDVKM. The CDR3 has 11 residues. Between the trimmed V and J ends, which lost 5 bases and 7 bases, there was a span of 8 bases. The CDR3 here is CASSATWTQYF. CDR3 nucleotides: TGTGCCAGCAGTGCAACCTGGACCCAGTACTTC.

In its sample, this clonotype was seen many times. The CDR3 nucleotides read TGCAGTTGCCTTACAGGGAATTGGGAGACCCAGTACTTC. Translating it yields CSCLTGNWETQYF. The J gene is TRBJ2-5, the V gene TRBV20-1; perhaps TRBD1 as D (6 bases). Trimming left V 8 bases short and J 5 bases short, with 18 bases between. Germline values: CDR1 DFQATT, CDR2 SNEGSKA (reference sequence). This CDR3 is 13 amino acids long.

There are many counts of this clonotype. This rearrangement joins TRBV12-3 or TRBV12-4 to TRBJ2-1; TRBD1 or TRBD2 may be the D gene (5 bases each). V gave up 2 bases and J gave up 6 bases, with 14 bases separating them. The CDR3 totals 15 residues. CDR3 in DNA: TGTGCCAGCAGTTTAATGGGGACCGGACGCAATGAGCAGTTCTTC. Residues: CASSLMGTGRNEQFF.

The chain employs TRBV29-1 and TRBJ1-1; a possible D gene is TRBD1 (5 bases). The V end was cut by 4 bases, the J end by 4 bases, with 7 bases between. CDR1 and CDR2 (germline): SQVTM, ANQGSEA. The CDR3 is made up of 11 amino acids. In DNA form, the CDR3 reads TGCAGCGTTGCAGGGCTCACTGAAGCTTTCTTT. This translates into CSVAGLTEAFF.

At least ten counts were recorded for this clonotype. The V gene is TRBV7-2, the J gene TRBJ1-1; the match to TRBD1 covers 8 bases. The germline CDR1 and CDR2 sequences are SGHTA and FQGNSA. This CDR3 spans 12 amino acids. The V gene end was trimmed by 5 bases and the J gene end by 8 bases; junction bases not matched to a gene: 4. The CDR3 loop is CASSQSGGEAFF. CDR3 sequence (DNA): TGTGCCAGCAGCCAGTCAGGGGGCGAAGCTTTCTTT.

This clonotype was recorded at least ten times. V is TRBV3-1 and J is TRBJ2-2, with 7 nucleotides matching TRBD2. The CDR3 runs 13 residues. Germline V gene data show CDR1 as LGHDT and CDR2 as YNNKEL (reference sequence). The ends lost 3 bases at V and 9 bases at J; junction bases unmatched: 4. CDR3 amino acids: CASSQRETRELFF. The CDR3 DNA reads TGTGCCAGCAGCCAGCGGGAGACCCGGGAGCTGTTTTTT.

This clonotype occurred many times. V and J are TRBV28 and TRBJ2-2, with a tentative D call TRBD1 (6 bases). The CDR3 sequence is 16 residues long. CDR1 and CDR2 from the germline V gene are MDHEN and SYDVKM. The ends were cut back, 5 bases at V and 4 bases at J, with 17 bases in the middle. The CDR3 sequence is CASSPEGGVVTGELFF. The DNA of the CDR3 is TGTGCCAGCAGTCCCGAAGGGGGTGTAGTCACCGGGGAGCTGTTTTTT. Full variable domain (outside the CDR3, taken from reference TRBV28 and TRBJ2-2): DVKVTQSSRYLVKRTGEKVFLECVQDMDHENMFWYRQDPGLGLRLIYFSYDVKMKEKGDIPEGYSVSREKKERFSLILESASTNQTSMYLCASSPEGGVVTGELFFGEGSRLTVL.

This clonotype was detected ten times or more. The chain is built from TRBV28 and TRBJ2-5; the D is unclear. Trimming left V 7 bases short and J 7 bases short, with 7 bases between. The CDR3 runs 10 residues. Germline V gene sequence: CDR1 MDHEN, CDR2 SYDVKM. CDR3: CASTPGTQYF. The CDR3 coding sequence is TGTGCCAGCACCCCTGGGACCCAGTACTTC.

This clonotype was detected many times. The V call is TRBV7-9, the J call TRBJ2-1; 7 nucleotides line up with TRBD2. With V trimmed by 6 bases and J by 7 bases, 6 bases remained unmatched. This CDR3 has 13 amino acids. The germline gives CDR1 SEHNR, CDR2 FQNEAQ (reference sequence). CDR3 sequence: CASRVSGENEQFF. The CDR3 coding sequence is TGTGCCAGCAGAGTGAGCGGGGAGAATGAGCAGTTCTTC. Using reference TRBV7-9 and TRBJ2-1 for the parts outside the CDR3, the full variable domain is DTGVSQNPRHKITKRGQNVTFRCDPISEHNRLYWYRQTLGQGPEFLTYFQNEAQLEKSRLLSDRFSAERPKGSFSTLEIQRTEQGDSAMYLCASRVSGENEQFFGPGTRLTVL.

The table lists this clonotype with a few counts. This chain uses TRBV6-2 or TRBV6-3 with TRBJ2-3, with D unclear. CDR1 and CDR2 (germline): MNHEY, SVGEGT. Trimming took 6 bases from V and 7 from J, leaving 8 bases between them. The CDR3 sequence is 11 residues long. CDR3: CASSNRNTQYF. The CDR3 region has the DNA TGTGCCAGCAGCAACCGAAATACGCAGTATTTT.

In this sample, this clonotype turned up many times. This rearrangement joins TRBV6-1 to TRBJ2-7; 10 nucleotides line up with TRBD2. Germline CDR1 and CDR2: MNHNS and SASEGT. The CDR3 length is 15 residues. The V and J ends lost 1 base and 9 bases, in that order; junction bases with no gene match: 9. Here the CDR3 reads CASSEGRAGGPGQYF. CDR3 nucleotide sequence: TGTGCCAGCAGTGAAGGTCGAGCGGGAGGGCCCGGGCAGTACTTC.

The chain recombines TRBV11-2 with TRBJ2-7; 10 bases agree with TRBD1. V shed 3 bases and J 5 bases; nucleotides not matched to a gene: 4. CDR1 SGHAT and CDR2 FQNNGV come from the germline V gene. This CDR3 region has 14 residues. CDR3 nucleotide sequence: TGTGCCAGCAGCTTGACAGGGGGCATCGACGAGCAGTACTTC. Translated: CASSLTGGIDEQYF.

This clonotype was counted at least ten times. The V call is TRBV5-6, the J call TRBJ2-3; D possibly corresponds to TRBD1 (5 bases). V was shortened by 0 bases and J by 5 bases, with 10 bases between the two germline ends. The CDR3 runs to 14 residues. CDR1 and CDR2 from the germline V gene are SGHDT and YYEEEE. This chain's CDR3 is CASSLGAGKDTQYF. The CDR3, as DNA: TGTGCCAGCAGCTTGGGGGCAGGGAAAGATACGCAGTATTTT.

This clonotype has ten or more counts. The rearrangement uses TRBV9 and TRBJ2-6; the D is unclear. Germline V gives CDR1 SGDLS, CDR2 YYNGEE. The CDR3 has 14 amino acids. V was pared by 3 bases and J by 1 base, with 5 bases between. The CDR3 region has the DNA TGTGCCAGCAGCGGAGGTTCTGGGGCCAACGTCCTGACTTTC. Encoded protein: CASSGGSGANVLTF.

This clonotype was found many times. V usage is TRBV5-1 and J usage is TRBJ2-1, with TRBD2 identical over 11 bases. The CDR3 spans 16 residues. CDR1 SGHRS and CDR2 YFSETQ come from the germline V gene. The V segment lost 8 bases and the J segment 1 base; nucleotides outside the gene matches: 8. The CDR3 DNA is TGCGCCAGTCTTCTAGCGGGAGGATGGTCCTACAATGAGCAGTTCTTC. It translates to CASLLAGGWSYNEQFF.

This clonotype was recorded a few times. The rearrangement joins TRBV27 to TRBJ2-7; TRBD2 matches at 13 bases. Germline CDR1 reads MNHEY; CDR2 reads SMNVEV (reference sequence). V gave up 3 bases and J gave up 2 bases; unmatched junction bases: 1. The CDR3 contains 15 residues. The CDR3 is CASSFGTSGTYEQYF. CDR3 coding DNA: TGTGCCAGCAGTTTCGGGACTAGCGGGACCTACGAGCAGTACTTC.

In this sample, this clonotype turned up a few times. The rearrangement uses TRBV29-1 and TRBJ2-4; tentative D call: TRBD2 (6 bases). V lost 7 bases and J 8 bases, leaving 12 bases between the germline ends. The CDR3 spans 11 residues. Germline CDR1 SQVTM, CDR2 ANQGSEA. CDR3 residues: CSAEREHIQYF. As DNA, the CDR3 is TGCAGCGCGGAACGGGAGCACATTCAGTACTTC.

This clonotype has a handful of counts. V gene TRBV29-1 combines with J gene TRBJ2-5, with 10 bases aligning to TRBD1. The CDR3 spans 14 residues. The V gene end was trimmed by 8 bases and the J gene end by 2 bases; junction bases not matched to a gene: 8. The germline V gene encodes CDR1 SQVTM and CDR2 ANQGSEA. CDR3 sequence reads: CSTTGGLRQETQYF. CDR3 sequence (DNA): TGCAGCACGACAGGGGGCCTGAGACAAGAGACCCAGTACTTC.

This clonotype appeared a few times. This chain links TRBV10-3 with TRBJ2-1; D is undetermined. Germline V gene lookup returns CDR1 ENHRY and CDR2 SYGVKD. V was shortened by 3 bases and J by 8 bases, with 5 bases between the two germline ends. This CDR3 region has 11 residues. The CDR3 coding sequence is TGTGCCATCAGTGATCTTCATGAGCAGTTCTTC. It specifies CAISDLHEQFF.

The CDR3 DNA reads as TGTGCCAGCAGCTTAGCGTCCAGGACAGGGGCACGCAATGAGCAGTTCTTC. Translation gives CASSLASRTGARNEQFF. The V call is TRBV7-8, the J call TRBJ2-1; 9 bases fit TRBD1. The ends lost 0 bases at V and 6 bases at J; junction bases unmatched: 9. The CDR3 is 17 amino acids. CDR1 and CDR2 from the germline V gene are SGHVS and FQNEAQ.

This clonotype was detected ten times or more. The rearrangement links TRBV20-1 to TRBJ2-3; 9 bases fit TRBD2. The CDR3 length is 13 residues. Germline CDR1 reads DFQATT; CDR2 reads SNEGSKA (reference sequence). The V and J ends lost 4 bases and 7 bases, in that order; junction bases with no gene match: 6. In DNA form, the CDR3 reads TGCAGTGCTAACCCGAGCGGGAGGAATACGCAGTATTTT. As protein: CSANPSGRNTQYF.

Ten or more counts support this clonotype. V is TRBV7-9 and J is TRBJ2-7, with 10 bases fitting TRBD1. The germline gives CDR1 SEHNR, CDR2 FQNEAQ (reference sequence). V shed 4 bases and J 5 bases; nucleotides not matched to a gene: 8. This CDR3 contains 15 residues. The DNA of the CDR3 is TGTGCCAGCAGCTACGGGACAGGGGTCCTCAACGAGCAGTACTTC. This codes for CASSYGTGVLNEQYF.

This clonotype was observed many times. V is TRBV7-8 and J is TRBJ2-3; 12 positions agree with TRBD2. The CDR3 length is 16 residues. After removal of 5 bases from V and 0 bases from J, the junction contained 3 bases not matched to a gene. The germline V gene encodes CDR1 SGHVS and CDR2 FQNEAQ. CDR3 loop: CASSRTSGASTDTQYF. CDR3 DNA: TGTGCCAGCAGCCGGACTAGCGGGGCTAGCACAGATACGCAGTATTTT.

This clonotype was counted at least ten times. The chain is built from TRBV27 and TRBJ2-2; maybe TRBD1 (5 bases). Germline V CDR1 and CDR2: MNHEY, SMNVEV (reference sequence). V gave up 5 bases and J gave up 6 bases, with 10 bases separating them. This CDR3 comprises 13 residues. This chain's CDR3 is CASSPWGPGELFF. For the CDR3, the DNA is TGTGCCAGCAGTCCGTGGGGCCCCGGGGAGCTGTTTTTT.